This T cell receptor beta chain was identified in a study of blood T cell repertoires in COVID-19. Study information: The United States, Italy and Spain supplied acute and convalescent COVID-19 samples. T cells, B-cell-depleted T cells, or PBMCs provided the cDNA or gDNA that served as material.

Methods used by the authors: Amplification from reference gene primers served as the basis for estimated nucleated cell counts. Measured with immunoSEQ multiplex PCR; TCRdb has only the in-frame clones, and not every one. That table is the source of V, J and clone size, and D and trimming were worked out from the DNA. This sample has 340,000 or so clones, with roughly 84% found just once. V shed 3 bases and J 3 bases; nucleotides not matched to a gene: 6. This CDR3 is built from 14 residues. Germline values: CDR1 SGHKS, CDR2 YYEKEE (reference sequence). The V gene is TRBV5-5, the J gene TRBJ2-7; 7 nucleotides line up with TRBD1. Material for sequencing was peripheral blood. The TCR was taken from a man in his fifties or sixties with active or convalescent COVID-19. CDR3 in DNA: TGTGCCAGCAGCTCCCCCCGGACAGGCTACGAGCAGTACTTC. Translating gives CASSSPRTGYEQYF.